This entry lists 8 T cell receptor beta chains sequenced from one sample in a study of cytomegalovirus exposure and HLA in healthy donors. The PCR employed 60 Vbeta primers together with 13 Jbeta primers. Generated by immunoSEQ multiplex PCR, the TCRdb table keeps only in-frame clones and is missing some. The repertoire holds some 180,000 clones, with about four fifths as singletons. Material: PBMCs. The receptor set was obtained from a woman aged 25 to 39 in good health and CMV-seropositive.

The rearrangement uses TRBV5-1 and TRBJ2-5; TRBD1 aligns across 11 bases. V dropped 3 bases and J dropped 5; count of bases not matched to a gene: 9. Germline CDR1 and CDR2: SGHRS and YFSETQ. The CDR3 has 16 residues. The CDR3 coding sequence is TGCGCCAGCAGCTCGGCCGGGACAGGGGGTAGGGAGACCCAGTACTTC. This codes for CASSSAGTGGRETQYF.

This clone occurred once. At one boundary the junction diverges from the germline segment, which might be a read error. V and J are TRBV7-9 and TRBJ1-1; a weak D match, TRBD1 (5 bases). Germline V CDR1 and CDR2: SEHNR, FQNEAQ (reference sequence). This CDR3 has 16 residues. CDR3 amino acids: CSSSLAEQAGWTEAFF. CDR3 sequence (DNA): TGTTCCAGCAGCCTTGCTGAACAGGCGGGGTGGACTGAAGCTTTCTTT.

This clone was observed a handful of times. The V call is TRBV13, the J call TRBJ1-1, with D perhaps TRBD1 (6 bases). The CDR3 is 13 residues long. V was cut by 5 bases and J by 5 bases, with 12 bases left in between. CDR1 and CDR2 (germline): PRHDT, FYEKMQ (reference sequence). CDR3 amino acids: CASSPNRDTEAFF. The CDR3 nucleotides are TGTGCCAGCAGCCCTAACAGGGATACTGAAGCTTTCTTT.

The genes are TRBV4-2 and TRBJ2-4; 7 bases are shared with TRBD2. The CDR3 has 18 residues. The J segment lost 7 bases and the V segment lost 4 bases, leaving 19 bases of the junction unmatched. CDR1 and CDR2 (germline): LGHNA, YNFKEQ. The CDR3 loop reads CASSLHRRGGTGANIQYF. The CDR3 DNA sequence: TGTGCCAGCAGCCTCCACAGAAGGGGAGGGACCGGGGCTAACATTCAGTACTTC.

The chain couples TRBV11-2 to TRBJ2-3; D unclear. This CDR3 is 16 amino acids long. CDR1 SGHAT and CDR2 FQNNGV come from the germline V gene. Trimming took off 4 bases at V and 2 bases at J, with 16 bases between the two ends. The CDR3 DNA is TGTGCCAGCAGCTCCGGCGGCAACGCCCTCACAGATACGCAGTATTTT. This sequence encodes CASSSGGNALTDTQYF.

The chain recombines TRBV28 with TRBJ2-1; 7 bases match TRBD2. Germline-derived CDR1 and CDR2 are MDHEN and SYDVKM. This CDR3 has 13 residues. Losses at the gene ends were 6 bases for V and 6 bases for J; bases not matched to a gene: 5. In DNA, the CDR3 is TGTGCCAGCAGCTGGGGGACTATCAATGAGCAGTTCTTC. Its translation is CASSWGTINEQFF.

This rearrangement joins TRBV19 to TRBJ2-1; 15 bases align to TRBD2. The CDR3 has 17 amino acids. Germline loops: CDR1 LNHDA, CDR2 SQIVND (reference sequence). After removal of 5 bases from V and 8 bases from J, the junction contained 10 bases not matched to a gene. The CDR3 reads CASSLGLAGGLVDEQFF. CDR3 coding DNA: TGTGCCAGTAGTCTAGGACTAGCGGGAGGGCTAGTCGATGAGCAGTTCTTC. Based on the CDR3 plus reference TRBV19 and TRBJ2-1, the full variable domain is DGGITQSPKYLFRKEGQNVTLSCEQNLNHDAMYWYRQDPGQGLRLIYYSQIVNDFQKGDIAEGYSVSREKKESFPLTVTSAQKNPTAFYLCASSLGLAGGLVDEQFFGPGTRLTVL.

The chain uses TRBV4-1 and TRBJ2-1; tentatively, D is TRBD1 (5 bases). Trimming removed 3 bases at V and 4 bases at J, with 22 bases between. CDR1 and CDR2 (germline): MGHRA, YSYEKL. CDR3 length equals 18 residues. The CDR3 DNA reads TGCGCCAGCAGCCAGTTGCCCAGGGTGGTTCGGACGTACAATGAGCAGTTCTTC. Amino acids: CASSQLPRVVRTYNEQFF.